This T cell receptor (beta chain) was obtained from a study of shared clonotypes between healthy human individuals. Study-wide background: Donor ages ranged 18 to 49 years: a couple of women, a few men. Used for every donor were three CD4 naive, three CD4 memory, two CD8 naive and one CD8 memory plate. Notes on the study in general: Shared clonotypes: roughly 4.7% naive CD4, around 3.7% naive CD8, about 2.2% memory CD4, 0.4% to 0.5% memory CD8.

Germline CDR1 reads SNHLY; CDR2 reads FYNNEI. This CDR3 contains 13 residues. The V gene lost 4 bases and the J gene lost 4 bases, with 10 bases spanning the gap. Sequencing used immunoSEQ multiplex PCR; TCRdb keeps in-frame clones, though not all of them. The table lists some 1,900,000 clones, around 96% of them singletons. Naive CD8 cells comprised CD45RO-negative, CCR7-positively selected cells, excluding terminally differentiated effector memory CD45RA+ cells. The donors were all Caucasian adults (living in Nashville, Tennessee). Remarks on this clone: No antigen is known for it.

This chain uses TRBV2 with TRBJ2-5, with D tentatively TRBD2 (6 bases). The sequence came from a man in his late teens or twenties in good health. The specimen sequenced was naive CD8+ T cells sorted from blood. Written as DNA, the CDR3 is TGTGCCAGCAGTGGCGGGGATCGAGAGACCCAGTACTTC. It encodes CASSGGDRETQYF.